This T cell receptor beta chain was recovered during a study of regulatory dendritic cells for organ transplantation. Whole-study results and caveats: Of resting T cell subsets, memory CD8+ had the most alloreactive clonotypes. Memory CD8+ clonal expansion seemed more limited with regulatory than mature dendritic cells. Memory T cells were less diverse than naive, with memory CD8+ most oligoclonal.

Measured with immunoSEQ multiplex PCR; TCRdb has only the in-frame clones, and not every one. The sample includes under 35,000 clones, approximately 88% seen only once; the top ten take 0.05% to 0.07%. The V end was cut by 1 base, the J end by 6 bases, with 5 bases between. CDR1 is GTSNPN and CDR2 is SVGIG in the germline V gene (reference sequence). The CDR3 loop spans 11 amino acids. Of note for this clone: Its target is not known.

Memory T cells were CD45RO+, naive were CD45RA+, sorted by FACS. Sequenced input: naive CD4+ T cells from blood. Subset specified: CD45RA+ naive T cells. This sequence joins TRBV30 and TRBJ2-3; no clear D gene. The TCR originated in a human donor in good health. CDR3 region: CAWSERDTQYF. The CDR3 coding sequence is TGTGCCTGGAGTGAAAGGGATACGCAGTATTTT.